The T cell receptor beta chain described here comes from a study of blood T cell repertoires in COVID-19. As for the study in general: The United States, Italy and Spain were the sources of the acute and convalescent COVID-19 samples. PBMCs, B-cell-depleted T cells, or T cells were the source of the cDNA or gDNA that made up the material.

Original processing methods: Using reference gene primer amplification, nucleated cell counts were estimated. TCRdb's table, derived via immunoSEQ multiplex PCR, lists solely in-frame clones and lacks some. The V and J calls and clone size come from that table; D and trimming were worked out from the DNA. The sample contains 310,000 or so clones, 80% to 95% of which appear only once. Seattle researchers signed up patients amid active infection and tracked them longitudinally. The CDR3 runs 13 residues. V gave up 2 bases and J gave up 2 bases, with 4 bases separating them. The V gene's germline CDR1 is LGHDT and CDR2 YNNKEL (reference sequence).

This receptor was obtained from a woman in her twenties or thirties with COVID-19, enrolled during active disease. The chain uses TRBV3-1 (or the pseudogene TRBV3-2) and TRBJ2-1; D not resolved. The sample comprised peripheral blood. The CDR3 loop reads CASSQNTYNEQFF. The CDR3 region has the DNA TGTGCCAGCAGCCAAAATACCTACAATGAGCAGTTCTTC.